Shown below are 22 T cell receptor beta chains from a single sample sequenced in a study of T cell repertoires in cytomegalovirus infection. TCRdb reprocessed the reads with MiXCR, giving one entry per CDR3 protein. The sample has more than 350,000 distinct CDR3 sequences, approximately 32% seen once. Material for sequencing was PBMCs. Receptor source: a human donor in good health (CMV status not recorded). Some clones in this sample may be carry-over from other donors' samples.

The chain employs TRBV2 and TRBJ2-1; TRBD2 is a possible D gene (5 bases). This CDR3 comprises 15 residues. Germline CDR1 SNHLY, CDR2 FYNNEI. V was trimmed by 7 bases and J by 0 bases, leaving 13 bases between them. CDR3 in DNA: TGTGCCAGCACCGGACTGCGAAGCTCCTACAATGAGCAGTTCTTC. It is translated as CASTGLRSSYNEQFF.

The count of this clonotype is one. The missing conserved phenylalanine or tryptophan at the end of this CDR3 makes a read error likely. The rearrangement joins TRBV7-2 to TRBJ2-1, with 11 positions matching TRBD2. The junction had 6 bases not matched to a gene; V was cut back by 4 bases and J by 4 bases. CDR3 length: 16 amino acids. Germline CDR1 reads SGHTA; CDR2 reads FQGNSA. The DNA for the CDR3 is TGTGCCAGCAGCTCTAAGGGGACTAGCGGTTACAATGAGCAGTTCTTA. Protein: CASSSKGTSGYNEQFL.

The chain employs TRBV3-1 and TRBJ1-4; D is unresolved. CDR1 LGHDT and CDR2 YNNKEL come from the germline V gene (reference sequence). The CDR3 has 12 residues. V lost 4 bases, J lost 4 bases, and 4 bases lay in between. In DNA, the CDR3 is TGTGCCAGCAGCCGCCTTAATGAAAAACTGTTTTTT. Translation gives CASSRLNEKLFF.

This chain uses TRBV6-2 or TRBV6-3 with TRBJ1-5; 9 bases are shared with TRBD1. V was clipped by 4 bases and J by 9 bases; unmatched bases: 7. Looked up from germline, CDR1 is MNHEY and CDR2 is SVGEGT. This CDR3 comprises 14 residues. The DNA for the CDR3 is TGTGCCAGCAGTTCCCCGGGACAGGGCGGGCCCCAGCATTTT. This codes for CASSSPGQGGPQHF.

The V call is TRBV2, the J call TRBJ1-5; D ambiguous. The germline V gene has CDR1 SNHLY and CDR2 FYNNEI. V shed 8 bases and J shed 5 bases, with 13 bases lying between them. This CDR3 contains 13 residues. In nucleotides, the CDR3 is TGTGCCAGCTGTCCCGACGGTTATCAGCCCCAGCATTTT. Its protein product is CASCPDGYQPQHF.

The chain has TRBV6-4 and TRBJ1-6; 7 bases fit TRBD1. From germline, CDR1 is MRHNA and CDR2 SNTAGT. The CDR3 runs to 15 residues. V shed 2 bases, J shed 7 bases, and the junction held 5 bases outside the gene matches. The CDR3 reads CASSDGQGENSPLHF. CDR3 bases: TGTGCCAGCAGTGACGGGCAGGGGGAGAATTCACCCCTCCACTTT.

Details on this clonotype: Possible read error: a much larger clone is one base away. This chain connects TRBV19 to TRBJ2-2; perhaps D is TRBD1 or TRBD2 (6 bases each). The germline V gene encodes CDR1 LNHDA and CDR2 SQIVND (reference sequence). This CDR3 is built from 17 residues. This chain's CDR3 is CASSIKSRGSGAGGLFF. CDR3 nucleotides: TGTGCCAGTAGTATAAAATCAAGGGGCTCGGGGGCCGGGGGGCTGTTTTTT.

This clonotype was seen only once. No conserved phenylalanine or tryptophan ends this CDR3, so it is likely a read error. V usage is TRBV2 and J usage is TRBJ2-3; 9 bases line up with TRBD2. Germline-derived CDR1 and CDR2 are SNHLY and FYNNEI. Trimming took 3 bases from V and 2 from J; bases not matched to a gene: 6. The length of the CDR3 is 16 residues. CDR3 nucleotide sequence: TGTGCCAGCAGTGAGCCTAGCGGGACCTACACAGATACGCAGTATTTG. Protein: CASSEPSGTYTDTQYL.

This rearrangement joins TRBV27 to TRBJ2-5, with TRBD2 identical over 8 bases. CDR3 length: 17 residues. Germline V gene data show CDR1 as MNHEY and CDR2 as SMNVEV (reference sequence). J lost 1 base, V lost 0 bases, and 7 bases had no gene match. The CDR3 region is CASSLSFPGGTQETQYF. DNA of the CDR3: TGTGCCAGCAGTTTATCTTTCCCGGGGGGGACCCAAGAGACCCAGTACTTC.

The V call is TRBV2, the J call TRBJ2-2; 7 nucleotides match TRBD2. Germline assignment: CDR1 SNHLY and CDR2 FYNNEI. J was trimmed by 2 bases and V by 6 bases; bases with no gene match: 9. The CDR3 has 16 amino acids. The CDR3 here is CASSVSKRGNTGELFF. As DNA, the CDR3 is TGTGCCAGCAGCGTTAGCAAGCGGGGCAACACCGGGGAGCTGTTTTTT.

The rearrangement uses TRBV12-3 or TRBV12-4 and TRBJ1-6, with no clear D. V was clipped by 3 bases and J by 2 bases, with 5 bases between them. The length of the CDR3 is 14 residues. For the CDR3, the DNA is TGTGCCAGCAGTTTCAACGCCTATAATTCACCCCTCCACTTT. Its translation is CASSFNAYNSPLHF.

With respect to this clonotype: The conserved closing phenylalanine or tryptophan is absent in this CDR3, likely reflecting a read error. The J gene is TRBJ2-7, the V gene TRBV7-4, with 9 bases identical to TRBD1. The germline CDR1 and CDR2 sequences are SGHVT and SQSDAQ. The ends lost 5 bases at V and 6 bases at J; junction bases unmatched: 5. The CDR3 spans 13 residues. The CDR3 region has the DNA TGTGCCAGCAGCCCGACAGGGGGACTCGAGCAGTACTTA. The encoded protein is CASSPTGGLEQYL.

This clonotype was seen a handful of times. In nucleotides, the CDR3 is TGTGCCTGGCCGCTCAGGGTCTCACAGCCCCAGCATTTT. Its protein is CAWPLRVSQPQHF. This chain connects TRBV30 to TRBJ1-5; D may be TRBD1 (5 bases). The CDR3 is 13 amino acids. Germline V gives CDR1 GTSNPN, CDR2 SVGIG (reference sequence). V lost 5 bases and J 7 bases, leaving 15 bases between the germline ends.

V is TRBV4-1 and J is TRBJ1-5; D ambiguous. CDR1 is MGHRA and CDR2 is YSYEKL in the germline V gene. Deletions cut 1 base from V and 7 bases from J, with 11 bases between. This CDR3 region has 14 residues. DNA of the CDR3: TGCGCCAGCAGCCAAGTGGCAGGCGGACAGCCCCAGCATTTT. As protein: CASSQVAGGQPQHF.

This clonotype was recorded at least ten times. The chain couples TRBV7-2 to TRBJ1-6; D perhaps matches TRBD1 (6 bases). The V gene's germline CDR1 is SGHTA and CDR2 FQGNSA. This CDR3 comprises 14 residues. The V and J ends lost 11 bases and 2 bases respectively, with 13 bases between them. Here the CDR3 reads CALKGGPYNSPLHF. Here the CDR3 DNA reads TGTGCCCTGAAGGGGGGCCCCTATAATTCACCCCTCCACTTT. The variable domain in full, completed from reference TRBV7-2 and TRBJ1-6, reads GAGVSQSPSNKVTEKGKDVELRCDPISGHTALYWYRQSLGQGLEFLIYFQGNSAPDKSGLPSDRFSAERTGGSVSTLTIQRTQQEDSAVYLCALKGGPYNSPLHFGNGTRLTVT.

This clonotype was seen only once. The chain carries TRBV5-5 and TRBJ2-1; TRBD2 agrees at 7 bases. This CDR3 is 15 amino acids long. V lost 2 bases, J lost 0 bases, and 2 bases stayed unmatched. Germline CDR1 and CDR2: SGHKS and YYEKEE (reference sequence). This CDR3 reads CASSFGLVSYNEQFF. The CDR3 DNA follows: TGTGCCAGCAGCTTCGGACTAGTCTCCTACAATGAGCAGTTCTTC.

The chain employs TRBV20-1 and TRBJ2-5; D is possibly TRBD1 or TRBD2 (6 bases each). The V and J ends lost 4 bases and 5 bases respectively, with 17 bases between them. CDR1 and CDR2 (germline): DFQATT, SNEGSKA (reference sequence). The CDR3 has 14 residues. CDR3 DNA sequence: TGCAGTGCTACCCGACAGGAGGGGGACGAGACCCAGTACTTC. Translation: CSATRQEGDETQYF.

The V call is TRBV29-1, the J call TRBJ2-1; D ambiguous. V was clipped by 6 bases and J by 1 base, with 13 bases between them. Per the germline V gene, CDR1 is SQVTM and CDR2 is ANQGSEA. The CDR3 loop spans 14 amino acids. The CDR3 DNA is TGCAGCGTCCTCTCCTGGACGTCCTACAATGAGCAGTTCTTC. Residues: CSVLSWTSYNEQFF.

V and J are TRBV19 and TRBJ1-5; D is unresolved. V shed 5 bases and J shed 3 bases, with 14 bases lying between them. In germline, CDR1 is LNHDA, CDR2 SQIVND (reference sequence). The CDR3 consists of 15 residues. This CDR3 reads CASSVDVGDNQPQHF. In nucleotides, the CDR3 is TGTGCCAGTAGTGTTGATGTCGGGGACAATCAGCCCCAGCATTTT. The full variable domain, with the rest looked up from reference TRBV19 and TRBJ1-5, is DGGITQSPKYLFRKEGQNVTLSCEQNLNHDAMYWYRQDPGQGLRLIYYSQIVNDFQKGDIAEGYSVSREKKESFPLTVTSAQKNPTAFYLCASSVDVGDNQPQHFGDGTRLSIL.

This clonotype was picked up many times. The V and J genes are TRBV7-8 and TRBJ2-7; TRBD1 agrees at 9 bases. Germline values: CDR1 SGHVS, CDR2 FQNEAQ. The trim removed 4 bases at V and 2 bases at J, leaving 6 bases unmatched. The CDR3 loop spans 15 amino acids. The CDR3 loop is CASSSGTGHAYEQYF. CDR3 coding DNA: TGTGCCAGCAGCTCCGGGACAGGGCATGCCTACGAGCAGTACTTC.

A word on this clonotype: Here the CDR3 omits its conserved ending phenylalanine or tryptophan, so a read error is the likely source. This chain connects TRBV6-8 to TRBJ2-7; perhaps TRBD1 as D (5 bases). CDR3 length: 16 amino acids. Per the germline V gene, CDR1 is MNHGY and CDR2 is SAAAGT. Trimming removed 2 bases at V and 2 bases at J, with 16 bases between. The CDR3 sequence: CASSYLRTNTAYEQYL. CDR3 sequence (DNA): TGTGCCAGCAGTTACCTCCGGACAAATACTGCCTACGAGCAGTACTTA.

As to this clonotype: The junction and the germline gene differ at one end; a read error may be behind it. The genes are TRBV3-1 and TRBJ2-1, with 7 bases fitting TRBD2. The CDR3 covers 16 residues. Germline loops: CDR1 LGHDT, CDR2 YNNKEL (reference sequence). In nucleotides, the CDR3 is TGTGCCAGCAGCGAAGAGGCTAGCGGAGCATTTAATGAGCAGTTCTTC. Protein: CASSEEASGAFNEQFF.